This T cell receptor beta chain was captured by sequencing in a study of T cell responses to AZD1222 COVID-19 vaccine. This table comes from immunoSEQ multiplex PCR, and its TCRdb copy is limited to in-frame clones, with some not included. The repertoire consists of 95,000 to 150,000 clones, with more than 80% occurring once and the leading ten covering about 3%. The receptor was derived from an adult in good health. Sequencing was performed on peripheral blood, taken on day 0 of AZD1222 vaccination.

CDR3 in amino acids: CASVEGFSFEAFF. CDR3 DNA sequence: TGTGCCAGCGTCGAAGGGTTCTCATTCGAAGCTTTCTTT. The chain is built from TRBV28 and TRBJ1-1; D is ambiguous. CDR1 MDHEN and CDR2 SYDVKM come from the germline V gene. Trimming shortened V by 8 bases and J by 8 bases, and 18 bases separated the two germline ends. There are 13 residues in the CDR3.